This T cell receptor (beta chain) was captured by sequencing in a study of blood T cell repertoires in COVID-19. Study at large: T cells, B-cell-depleted T cells, or PBMCs provided the cDNA or gDNA that served as material.

The CDR3 runs to 13 residues. Germline V CDR1 and CDR2: LGHNA, YSLEER. Trimming cost V 5 bases and J 5 bases, with 11 bases left between them. This clone was observed a single time. Assay used: immunoSEQ multiplex PCR; TCRdb lists only in-frame clones, some missing. Of around 200,000 clones listed, roughly 80% are singletons. The chain carries TRBV4-3 and TRBJ2-3; perhaps TRBD2 as D (5 bases). Sequenced input: peripheral blood. The clonotype was recovered from a woman of 80 years or more with active or convalescent COVID-19. CDR3 amino acids: CASSGRAGDTQYF. In DNA, the CDR3 is TGCGCCAGCAGCGGCCGGGCGGGAGATACGCAGTATTTT.